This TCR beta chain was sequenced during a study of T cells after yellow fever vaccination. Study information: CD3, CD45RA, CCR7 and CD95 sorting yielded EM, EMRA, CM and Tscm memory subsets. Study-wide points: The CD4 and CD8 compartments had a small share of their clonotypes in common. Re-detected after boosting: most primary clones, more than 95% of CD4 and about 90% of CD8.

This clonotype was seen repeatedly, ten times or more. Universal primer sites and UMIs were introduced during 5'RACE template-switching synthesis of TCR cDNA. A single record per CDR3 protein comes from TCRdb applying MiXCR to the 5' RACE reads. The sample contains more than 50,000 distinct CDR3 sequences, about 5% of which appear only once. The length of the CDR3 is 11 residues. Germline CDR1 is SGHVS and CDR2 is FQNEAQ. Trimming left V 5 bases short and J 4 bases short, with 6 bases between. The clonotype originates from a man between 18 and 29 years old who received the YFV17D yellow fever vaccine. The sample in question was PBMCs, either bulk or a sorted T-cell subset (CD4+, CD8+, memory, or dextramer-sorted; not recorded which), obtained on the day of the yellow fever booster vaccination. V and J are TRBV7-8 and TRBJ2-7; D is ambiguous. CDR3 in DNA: TGTGCCAGCAGCATACTATACGAGCAGTACGTC. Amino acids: CASSILYEQYV.